Listed below are T cell receptor beta chains from one sample, sequenced in a study of OX40 agonist ivuxolimab in advanced cancers. TCRdb's table, derived via immunoSEQ multiplex PCR, lists solely in-frame clones and lacks some. This table holds roughly 64,000 clones, about 89% found once. Material: CD4+ or CD8+ T cells sorted from blood, obtained in a trial of the OX40 agonist ivuxolimab. These receptors came from an adult with an advanced solid tumor such as melanoma, head and neck, liver or kidney cancer. Each CDR3 is given with its conserved first and last residue. Fields, in order: J gene, clone size, V gene, D gene, CDR3 DNA, CDR3 protein. D genes are given only for firm matches. The size of a clone is reported for some rows only, either as once, few or many, or as a class for expanded clones.

J: TRBJ2-7
size: NA
V: TRBV7-6
D: TRBD2
DNA: TGTGCCAGCAGCTTAGGAGCGGGAGGGTCCCTTACTTACGAGCAGTACTTC
CDR3: CASSLGAGGSLTYEQYF

J: TRBJ2-7
size: NA
V: TRBV25-1
D: NA
DNA: TGTGCCAGCGCCGGACACCGCTCCTACGAGCAGTACTTC
CDR3: CASAGHRSYEQYF

J: TRBJ2-7
size: once
V: TRBV7-8
D: NA
DNA: TGTGCCAGCACCCCCAAAGGGGGGGCTCTCTACGAGCAGTACTTC
CDR3: CASTPKGGALYEQYF

J: TRBJ1-1
size: once
V: TRBV19
D: NA
DNA: TGTGCCGCCCAGTTAGACCCGAACACTGAAGCTTTCTTT
CDR3: CAAQLDPNTEAFF

J: TRBJ1-1
size: once
V: TRBV5-8
D: TRBD1
DNA: TGTGCCAGCAGCTGGGACCAGACAGGGGGTAGTGCTTTCTTT
CDR3: CASSWDQTGGSAFF

J: TRBJ2-7
size: NA
V: TRBV2
D: TRBD2
DNA: TGTGCCAGCAGTGAAATAGCGGGACCCTACGAGCAGTACTTC
CDR3: CASSEIAGPYEQYF

J: TRBJ2-3
size: NA
V: TRBV2
D: TRBD1
DNA: TGTGCCAGCAGTGAAGACAGGGGCTCCACAGATACGCAGTATTTT
CDR3: CASSEDRGSTDTQYF

J: TRBJ2-3
size: NA
V: TRBV15
D: TRBD2
DNA: TGTGCCACCAAAGATGGCGGGAGGAGCACAGATACGCAGTATTTT
CDR3: CATKDGGRSTDTQYF

J: TRBJ2-2
size: NA
V: TRBV18
D: TRBD1
DNA: TGTGCCAGCTCACCACTCCCGACAGGGATGGGTGTCACCGGGGAGCTGTTTTTT
CDR3: CASSPLPTGMGVTGELFF

J: TRBJ2-3
size: NA
V: TRBV18
D: NA
DNA: TGTGCCAGCTCACTACCTGATACGCAGTATTTT
CDR3: CASSLPDTQYF

J: TRBJ2-2
size: NA
V: TRBV6-6
D: NA
DNA: TGTGCCAGCTCCGGGGGAACCGGGGAGCTGTTTTTT
CDR3: CASSGGTGELFF

J: TRBJ2-7
size: NA
V: TRBV27
D: NA
DNA: TGTGCCAGCAGGAACCCAAACGGTTACGAGCAGTACTTC
CDR3: CASRNPNGYEQYF

J: TRBJ2-1
size: NA
V: TRBV7-8
D: NA
DNA: TGTGCCAGCAGCTTAGACGGGAACCGCAAGCAGTTCTTC
CDR3: CASSLDGNRKQFF

J: TRBJ2-5
size: NA
V: TRBV7-9
D: TRBD2
DNA: TGTGCCAGCAGCTTAGTGGTGTCTAGCGGGAGCGTACCTACAGAGACCCAGTACTTC
CDR3: CASSLVVSSGSVPTETQYF

J: TRBJ2-7
size: NA
V: TRBV18
D: TRBD1
DNA: TGTGCCAGCTCACCACAAACCGGGACAGCTTACGAGCAGTACTTC
CDR3: CASSPQTGTAYEQYF

J: TRBJ1-1
size: NA
V: TRBV5-1
D: NA
DNA: TGCGCCAGCAGCCGAAGTGGGACACCCAACACTGAAGCTTTCTTT
CDR3: CASSRSGTPNTEAFF

J: TRBJ1-4
size: NA
V: TRBV5-4
D: NA
DNA: TGTGCCAGCAGCCAAAGCGGGGGGTATGAAAAACTGTTTTTT
CDR3: CASSQSGGYEKLFF

J: TRBJ1-1
size: NA
V: TRBV29-1
D: NA
DNA: TGCAGCGGTCAACAGGGACCCGAAGTTGAAGCTTTCTTT
CDR3: CSGQQGPEVEAFF

J: TRBJ2-5
size: NA
V: TRBV2
D: NA
DNA: TGTGCCAGCAGCCAGGGACGGGAAGAGACCCAGTACTTC
CDR3: CASSQGREETQYF

J: TRBJ2-5
size: NA
V: TRBV5-1
D: NA
DNA: TGCGCCAGCAGCTTGGCGTATCAAGAGACCCAGTACTTC
CDR3: CASSLAYQETQYF